This T cell receptor (beta chain) was observed in a study of blood T cell repertoires in COVID-19 (dated by TCRdb to 2018 to 2020). Regarding the study in general: The collaborator samples originated in the United States, Italy and Spain and spanned the acute and convalescent phases of COVID-19. The prospective study material was composed of cDNA or gDNA derived from T cells, B-cell-depleted T cells, or PBMCs. The dataset comprised deeply sampled blood TCRbeta repertoires from subjects exposed to, actively infected with, or recovered from COVID-19. A freely available public database, intended as a resource for researchers studying the immune response to SARS-CoV-2, is where the repertoires were released. The samples were drawn from the first 160 participants of the ongoing ImmuneRACE study and from 1,200 or so subjects provided by 6 global collaborators. Nearly every sample came with metadata listing a de-identified subject ID, COVID-19 status, age in years and sex. HLA class I and class II types, where available, came from metadata supplied by the sample provider rather than from assay-based typing. Broader findings and caveats from the paper: Clinical and demographic metadata were provided uncurated, with the amount varying by source and participant.

TCRbeta CDR3 regions were amplified from genomic DNA by means of the immunoSEQ Assay, a bias-controlled multiplex PCR. In the original analysis: The number of nucleated cells in each sample was estimated from the amplification of reference gene primers within the assay. To quantify the absolute abundance of each unique TCRbeta CDR3 rearrangement, sequence reads were collapsed and filtered. For each sample, productive Simpson clonality was calculated by taking the square root of Simpson's diversity index across productive rearrangements. TCRdb took over this immuneACCESS table, retaining in-frame rearrangements with V and J assigned. Such tables are incomplete; in checked studies, under half of the missing clones stem from an unresolved V gene, and the remainder is unexplained. The DNA gave D and trimming, while V, J and clone size come from that table. The table for this sample lists under 200,000 clones; nearly 90% of them were counted only once. Of the sample, 20% to 25% is held by the ten largest clones.

V was cut back by 4 bases and J by 8 bases, leaving a gap of 17 bases between them. Measured from the cysteine to the phenylalanine, the CDR3 is 15 residues long. The kept DNA is CDR3 alone, 45 bases in frame from the first base. CDR1 and CDR2 are drawn from the germline V gene (reference sequence): LGHDT, YNNKEL. Collaborating institutions collected whole blood in K2EDTA tubes following their own protocols. For TCRbeta analysis, collaborators shipped samples as frozen whole blood, isolated PBMCs, or DNA extracted from either of those sample types. Remarks on this clone: It lacks a known antigen. No base quality values were provided; no much bigger clone lies one nucleotide off.

Sequenced input: peripheral blood. The rearrangement joined TRBV3-1 (or the pseudogene TRBV3-2) to TRBJ1-4; TRBD1 is a possible D gene, resting on 6 matching bases. The clonotype comes from a man between 60 and 70 years old with active or convalescent COVID-19. The CDR3 here reads CASSRQTGRFEKLFF. The DNA sequence is as follows: TGTGCCAGCAGCCGACAGACAGGAAGGTTCGAAAAACTGTTTTTT.